The clone carrying this T cell receptor beta chain was recorded a few times. The sample comes from a study of blood T cell repertoires in COVID-19. Study as a whole: The samples span acute and convalescent COVID-19 from the United States, Italy and Spain.

Original processing methods: Counts of nucleated cells, estimated from reference gene primer amplification, were obtained. Libraries were prepared by immunoSEQ multiplex PCR; TCRdb keeps only in-frame clonotypes and omits some of them. That table supplies the V and J calls and clone size; D and trimming were determined from the DNA. The table lists roughly 190,000 clones, approximately 79% of them singletons, with about 5% in the top ten. The V segment lost 6 bases and the J segment 11 bases; nucleotides outside the gene matches: 15. In germline, CDR1 is SGHKS, CDR2 YYEKEE (reference sequence). This CDR3 spans 16 amino acids.

Sequencing used PBMCs or T cells enriched from blood (not recorded which). This chain joins TRBV5-5 and TRBJ1-4; TRBD1 matches 11 bases. The clonotype comes from a woman aged 55-70 years with acute COVID-19. CDR3 coding DNA: TGTGCCAGCACCGCAGATTGGACAGGGGGCGCGGGGAAACTGTTTTTT. Protein product: CASTADWTGGAGKLFF.